This entry concerns a single T cell receptor (beta chain). This sample stems from a study of blood T cell repertoires in COVID-19. About the study: Sites across the United States, Italy and Spain contributed samples from acute and convalescent COVID-19. The cDNA or gDNA used as material had been derived from T cells, B-cell-depleted T cells, or PBMCs.

Original methodology: Estimates of nucleated cell counts were drawn from the amplification of reference gene primers. Sequencing was performed with immunoSEQ multiplex PCR; in TCRdb, only in-frame clones are kept and a portion is missing. Clonal size and the V and J genes are those of that table, whereas D and trimming came from the DNA. The profile covers about 72,000 clones, with roughly 82% appearing a single time and 15% to 20% taken by the ten largest. Source material: peripheral blood. This TCR derives from a human donor in a cohort sampled during active COVID-19.

The CDR3 reads CASSLKGGENYGYTF. CDR3 coding DNA: TGTGCCAGCAGCTTAAAGGGCGGGGAAAACTATGGCTACACCTTC. The V call is TRBV7-2, the J call TRBJ1-2, with D unresolved. The CDR3 consists of 15 residues. V was clipped by 2 bases and J by 2 bases, with 12 bases between them. The germline V gene has CDR1 SGHTA and CDR2 FQGNSA.